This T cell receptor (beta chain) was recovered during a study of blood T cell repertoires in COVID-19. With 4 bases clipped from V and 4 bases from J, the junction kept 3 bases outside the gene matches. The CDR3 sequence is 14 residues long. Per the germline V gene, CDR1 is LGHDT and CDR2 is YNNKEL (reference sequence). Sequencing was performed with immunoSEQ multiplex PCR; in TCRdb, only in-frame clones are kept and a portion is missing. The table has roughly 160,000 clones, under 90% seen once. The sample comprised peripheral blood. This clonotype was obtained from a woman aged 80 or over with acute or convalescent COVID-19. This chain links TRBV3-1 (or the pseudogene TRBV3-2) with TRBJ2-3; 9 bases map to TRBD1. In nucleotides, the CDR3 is TGTGCCAGCAGCCTAAGACAGGGGGCAGATACGCAGTATTTT. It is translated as CASSLRQGADTQYF.